The clone carrying this T cell receptor beta chain was counted only a few times. The sample comes from a study of T-cell reconstitution after alpha-beta-depleted transplantation in children. Germline V gene data show CDR1 as SGHAT and CDR2 as FQNNGV. V dropped 4 bases and J dropped 1 base, with 13 bases sitting between them. There are 16 residues in the CDR3. Unique molecular identifiers were used in preparing the TCRbeta library. TCRdb analysed the PCR reads with MiXCR anew, one entry per CDR3 protein. The profile shows fewer than 250,000 distinct CDR3 sequences, around a sixth of them singletons. The sample in question was PBMCs, mostly from graft donor cells, obtained 360 days after TCRalphabeta/CD19-depleted stem cell transplant. This clonotype originated in a male patient between 2 and 10 years old who had a stem cell transplant for acute lymphoblastic leukemia, so the T cells may come from the graft donor. The chain joins TRBV11-2 to TRBJ2-2; possible D gene TRBD2, 6 bases. Written as DNA, the CDR3 is TGTGCCAGCAGCTACCAGCTAGCGCAGAACACCGGGGAGCTGTTTTTT. Protein: CASSYQLAQNTGELFF. The entire variable domain, with the rest obtained from reference TRBV11-2 and TRBJ2-2, is as follows: EAGVAQSPRYKIIEKRQSVAFWCNPISGHATLYWYQQILGQGPKLLIQFQNNGVVDDSQLPKDRFSAERLKGVDSTLKIQPAKLEDSAVYLCASSYQLAQNTGELFFGEGSRLTVL.